This T cell receptor (beta chain) appears in the sequencing data of a study of naive and memory T cell subsets. Study observations and caveats: A few larger clonotypes appeared in naive repertoires, especially CD8, possibly memory cells re-expressing CD45RA.

Germline V gene data show CDR1 as DFQATT and CDR2 as SNEGSKA (reference sequence). The CDR3 sequence is 11 residues long. This clonotype was detected a few times. Its target is not known. The beta constant-region primer was an equimolar mix of two oligonucleotides covering TRBC1 and TRBC2. Ligated cDNA was amplified by four rounds of PCR with nested alpha and beta constant-region primers and SP2. One entry per CDR3 protein results from TCRdb running MiXCR on the UMI-ligation and nested PCR reads. The sample lists 85,000 to 130,000 distinct CDR3 sequences; about 14% were seen once. Four subsets defined by CD45RA and CD27 were sorted after CD3, CD4, CD8 and live/dead staining.

Specimen: naive CD8+ T cells from blood. The sequence derives from a human donor in good health. V usage is TRBV20-1 and J usage is TRBJ2-7; D gene uncertain. DNA for the CDR3: TGCATGGCGGTGGAAGATTACGAGCAGTACTTC. It encodes CMAVEDYEQYF.